This is a list of T cell receptor beta chains from one sample in a study of shared clonotypes between healthy human individuals. Using immunoSEQ multiplex PCR, the repertoire was profiled, and TCRdb retains in-frame clones only, with some absent. The data show about 600,000 clones, roughly 72% seen once. Sequencing was done on a sample of PBMCs. The origin of the receptors is a woman aged 40 to 49 in good health. Some clones in this sample may be carry-over from other donors' samples. CDR3s include the opening cysteine and the closing phenylalanine or tryptophan. A D gene is named only where the DNA matches it firmly. Size values are once, few and many counts, or a class for expanded clones, and some rows have none.

v_gene: TRBV29-1; d_gene: NA; abundance: NA; j_gene: TRBJ1-3; CDR3aa: CSVSRAGAGNTIYF; CDR3nt: TGCAGCGTGTCTCGGGCAGGGGCTGGAAACACCATATATTTT
v_gene: TRBV10-3; d_gene: NA; abundance: NA; j_gene: TRBJ1-1; CDR3aa: CAISRPLGEAFF; CDR3nt: TGTGCCATCAGTCGCCCCCTGGGTGAGGCTTTCTTT
v_gene: TRBV28; d_gene: TRBD1; abundance: NA; j_gene: TRBJ1-5; CDR3aa: CASRQTGGNSQPQHF; CDR3nt: TGTGCCAGCAGGCAGACAGGGGGAAACAGTCAGCCCCAGCATTTT
v_gene: TRBV27; d_gene: NA; abundance: once; j_gene: TRBJ1-5; CDR3aa: CASSLSSYSGSNQPQHF; CDR3nt: TGTGCCAGCAGTTTATCGTCGTATTCGGGTAGCAATCAGCCCCAGCATTTT
v_gene: TRBV4-1; d_gene: NA; abundance: NA; j_gene: TRBJ2-3; CDR3aa: CASSQEPFPRTDTQYF; CDR3nt: TGCGCCAGCAGCCAAGAGCCTTTTCCACGCACAGATACGCAGTATTTT
v_gene: TRBV30; d_gene: NA; abundance: NA; j_gene: TRBJ2-7; CDR3aa: CAWRPRLPYEQYF; CDR3nt: TGTGCCTGGAGGCCCCGACTCCCCTACGAGCAGTACTTC
v_gene: TRBV19; d_gene: NA; abundance: NA; j_gene: TRBJ1-2; CDR3aa: CASTMGLTHYGYTF; CDR3nt: TGTGCCAGTACCATGGGGTTAACCCACTATGGCTACACCTTC
v_gene: TRBV5-1; d_gene: NA; abundance: NA; j_gene: TRBJ1-3; CDR3aa: CASSLGGMTDPSNTIYF; CDR3nt: TGCGCCAGCAGCTTGGGGGGTATGACAGACCCCTCAAACACCATATATTTT
v_gene: TRBV9; d_gene: TRBD1; abundance: many; j_gene: TRBJ1-4; CDR3aa: CASSVGAGQGDEKLFF; CDR3nt: TGTGCCAGCAGCGTAGGGGCGGGACAGGGGGATGAAAAACTGTTTTTT
v_gene: TRBV7-2; d_gene: TRBD1; abundance: NA; j_gene: TRBJ2-7; CDR3aa: CASSFTGGPNEQYF; CDR3nt: TGTGCCAGCAGCTTTACAGGGGGTCCCAACGAGCAGTACTTC
v_gene: TRBV7-2; d_gene: TRBD2; abundance: NA; j_gene: TRBJ2-7; CDR3aa: CASSLVEREGGYEQYF; CDR3nt: TGTGCCAGCAGCTTAGTCGAGCGGGAGGGGGGCTACGAGCAGTACTTC
v_gene: TRBV28; d_gene: NA; abundance: NA; j_gene: TRBJ2-5; CDR3aa: CASSLDSPLYQETQYF; CDR3nt: TGTGCCAGCAGTTTGGACAGTCCTCTGTACCAAGAGACCCAGTACTTC
v_gene: TRBV6-1; d_gene: NA; abundance: NA; j_gene: TRBJ2-5; CDR3aa: CASSEVDGGRDQYF; CDR3nt: TGTGCCAGCAGTGAAGTAGATGGGGGAAGAGACCAGTACTTC
v_gene: TRBV9; d_gene: TRBD2; abundance: NA; j_gene: TRBJ2-1; CDR3aa: CASSVASGSAYNEQFF; CDR3nt: TGTGCCAGCAGCGTAGCTAGCGGGAGTGCATACAATGAGCAGTTCTTC
v_gene: TRBV6-1; d_gene: TRBD1; abundance: NA; j_gene: TRBJ1-5; CDR3aa: CASSLDRDNQPQHF; CDR3nt: TGTGCCAGCAGTCTGGACAGGGACAATCAGCCCCAGCATTTT
v_gene: TRBV9; d_gene: TRBD2; abundance: NA; j_gene: TRBJ2-5; CDR3aa: CASSVAGASETQYF; CDR3nt: TGTGCCAGCAGCGTTGCGGGAGCGAGTGAGACCCAGTACTTC
v_gene: TRBV27; d_gene: NA; abundance: NA; j_gene: TRBJ2-2; CDR3aa: CASCSPRLSTGELFF; CDR3nt: TGTGCCAGCTGCTCTCCAAGGTTGAGCACCGGGGAGCTGTTTTTT
v_gene: TRBV10-1; d_gene: TRBD1; abundance: NA; j_gene: TRBJ2-4; CDR3aa: CASSESRQGGNIQYF; CDR3nt: TGCGCCAGCAGTGAGTCGAGACAGGGGGGGAACATTCAGTACTTC
v_gene: TRBV5-4; d_gene: NA; abundance: NA; j_gene: TRBJ2-2; CDR3aa: CASSPTMGETGELFF; CDR3nt: TGTGCCAGCAGCCCGACCATGGGGGAAACCGGGGAGCTGTTTTTT
v_gene: TRBV4-2; d_gene: NA; abundance: NA; j_gene: TRBJ2-1; CDR3aa: CASSSPPPGGEQFF; CDR3nt: TGTGCCAGCAGCTCGCCCCCGCCCGGGGGTGAGCAGTTCTTC
v_gene: TRBV18; d_gene: TRBD2; abundance: NA; j_gene: TRBJ2-7; CDR3aa: CASSPGLAGYEQYF; CDR3nt: TGTGCCAGCTCCCCAGGACTAGCGGGATACGAGCAGTACTTC
v_gene: TRBV5-1; d_gene: TRBD1; abundance: NA; j_gene: TRBJ2-7; CDR3aa: CASSLPTGSYEQYF; CDR3nt: TGCGCCAGCAGCTTGCCGACAGGGTCCTACGAGCAGTACTTC
v_gene: TRBV7-2; d_gene: TRBD2; abundance: NA; j_gene: TRBJ2-3; CDR3aa: CASRSGGASDTQYF; CDR3nt: TGTGCCAGCAGGAGCGGGGGGGCCTCGGATACGCAGTATTTT
v_gene: TRBV30; d_gene: NA; abundance: NA; j_gene: TRBJ2-1; CDR3aa: CAWSVTGLSYNEQFF; CDR3nt: TGTGCCTGGAGTGTCACAGGGCTATCATACAATGAGCAGTTCTTC
v_gene: TRBV15; d_gene: TRBD2; abundance: NA; j_gene: TRBJ2-3; CDR3aa: CATSSGLVVDTQYF; CDR3nt: TGTGCCACCAGCTCGGGACTAGTGGTGGATACGCAGTATTTT
v_gene: TRBV5-6; d_gene: TRBD2; abundance: NA; j_gene: TRBJ2-5; CDR3aa: CASSRLGSGRARETQYF; CDR3nt: TGTGCCAGCAGCCGACTGGGTAGCGGGAGAGCGCGGGAGACCCAGTACTTC
v_gene: TRBV6-5; d_gene: NA; abundance: NA; j_gene: TRBJ1-1; CDR3aa: CASSYSAGLTEAFF; CDR3nt: TGTGCCAGCAGTTACTCCGCAGGACTCACTGAAGCTTTCTTT
v_gene: TRBV5-4; d_gene: NA; abundance: once; j_gene: TRBJ1-2; CDR3aa: CASTLNRLNYGYTF; CDR3nt: TGTGCCAGCACCCTAAACCGGCTCAACTATGGCTACACCTTC
v_gene: TRBV7-3; d_gene: NA; abundance: NA; j_gene: TRBJ2-5; CDR3aa: CASSLNTGIGQETQYF; CDR3nt: TGTGCCAGCAGCCTAAATACAGGGATCGGGCAAGAGACCCAGTACTTC
v_gene: TRBV5-4; d_gene: TRBD2; abundance: NA; j_gene: TRBJ2-7; CDR3aa: CASSLASKTSGRPAYEQYF; CDR3nt: TGTGCCAGCAGCTTGGCCTCTAAGACTAGCGGGAGACCCGCCTACGAGCAGTACTTC
v_gene: TRBV28; d_gene: NA; abundance: NA; j_gene: TRBJ2-5; CDR3aa: CASSFPGTEQETQYF; CDR3nt: TGTGCCAGCAGTTTCCCAGGGACGGAACAAGAGACCCAGTACTTC
v_gene: TRBV28; d_gene: NA; abundance: NA; j_gene: TRBJ1-1; CDR3aa: CASRTGPRVTEAFF; CDR3nt: TGTGCCAGCAGGACGGGCCCCCGGGTCACTGAAGCTTTCTTT
v_gene: TRBV19; d_gene: NA; abundance: NA; j_gene: TRBJ2-1; CDR3aa: CASSIGQAAHRQFF; CDR3nt: TGTGCCAGTAGTATAGGTCAAGCGGCCCACCGGCAGTTCTTC
v_gene: TRBV7-9; d_gene: NA; abundance: NA; j_gene: TRBJ2-3; CDR3aa: CASSRPGSIQNTQYF; CDR3nt: TGTGCCAGCAGCAGGCCGGGCTCAATTCAAAATACGCAGTATTTT
v_gene: TRBV5-6; d_gene: NA; abundance: NA; j_gene: TRBJ1-1; CDR3aa: CASSRNMNTEAFF; CDR3nt: TGTGCCAGCAGCCGTAACATGAACACTGAAGCTTTCTTT
v_gene: TRBV2; d_gene: NA; abundance: NA; j_gene: TRBJ2-7; CDR3aa: CASSGGVTYEQYF; CDR3nt: TGTGCCAGCAGTGGAGGGGTTACCTACGAGCAGTACTTC
v_gene: TRBV29-1; d_gene: TRBD1; abundance: NA; j_gene: TRBJ2-2; CDR3aa: CSVNRDRNTGELFF; CDR3nt: TGCAGCGTTAACAGGGACAGAAACACCGGGGAGCTGTTTTTT
v_gene: TRBV29-1; d_gene: NA; abundance: NA; j_gene: TRBJ1-3; CDR3aa: CSATGGGTGNTIYF; CDR3nt: TGCAGCGCCACCGGGGGGGGGACTGGAAACACCATATATTTT
v_gene: TRBV21-1; d_gene: NA; abundance: NA; j_gene: TRBJ2-7; CDR3aa: CASSNFGESPLGQYF; CDR3nt: TGTGCCAGCAGCAATTTTGGGGAATCCCCTTTAGGGCAGTACTTC
v_gene: TRBV10-3; d_gene: TRBD1; abundance: once; j_gene: TRBJ1-2; CDR3aa: CATQGANYGYTF; CDR3nt: TGTGCCACACAGGGGGCCAACTATGGCTACACCTTC
v_gene: TRBV11-2; d_gene: NA; abundance: NA; j_gene: TRBJ1-1; CDR3aa: CASSKDRDTGYTEAFF; CDR3nt: TGTGCCAGCAGCAAAGACCGGGACACCGGCTACACTGAAGCTTTCTTT
v_gene: TRBV7-2; d_gene: TRBD2; abundance: NA; j_gene: TRBJ2-7; CDR3aa: CASSLGLAGLYEQYF; CDR3nt: TGTGCCAGCAGCTTAGGACTAGCGGGCCTCTACGAGCAGTACTTC
v_gene: TRBV7-6; d_gene: NA; abundance: NA; j_gene: TRBJ2-1; CDR3aa: CASSTGQASNNEQFF; CDR3nt: TGTGCCAGCAGCACCGGACAAGCCAGTAACAATGAGCAGTTCTTC
v_gene: TRBV29-1; d_gene: NA; abundance: NA; j_gene: TRBJ2-2; CDR3aa: CSVSSPANTGELFF; CDR3nt: TGCAGCGTCTCTAGCCCAGCGAACACCGGGGAGCTGTTTTTT
v_gene: TRBV6-1; d_gene: NA; abundance: many; j_gene: TRBJ2-7; CDR3aa: CASLRDILTDEQYF; CDR3nt: TGTGCCAGCCTCCGGGACATCCTTACTGACGAGCAGTACTTC
v_gene: TRBV4-2; d_gene: TRBD2; abundance: NA; j_gene: TRBJ2-7; CDR3aa: CASSQDGLSSGSPFAYEQYF; CDR3nt: TGTGCCAGCAGCCAAGATGGTTTGTCTAGCGGGAGTCCTTTTGCCTACGAGCAGTACTTC
v_gene: TRBV28; d_gene: NA; abundance: NA; j_gene: TRBJ1-1; CDR3aa: CASRYDKNTEAFF; CDR3nt: TGTGCCAGCAGATACGACAAGAACACTGAAGCTTTCTTT
v_gene: TRBV10-2; d_gene: NA; abundance: few; j_gene: TRBJ2-7; CDR3aa: CASSESEVREQYF; CDR3nt: TGCGCCAGCAGTGAGTCTGAAGTTCGGGAGCAGTACTTC
v_gene: TRBV2; d_gene: TRBD2; abundance: NA; j_gene: TRBJ2-1; CDR3aa: CASSVTSGGKQFF; CDR3nt: TGTGCCAGCAGTGTTACTAGCGGGGGGAAACAGTTCTTC
v_gene: TRBV30; d_gene: NA; abundance: NA; j_gene: TRBJ2-1; CDR3aa: CAWSPRPNNEQFF; CDR3nt: TGTGCCTGGAGCCCCCGACCTAACAATGAGCAGTTCTTC